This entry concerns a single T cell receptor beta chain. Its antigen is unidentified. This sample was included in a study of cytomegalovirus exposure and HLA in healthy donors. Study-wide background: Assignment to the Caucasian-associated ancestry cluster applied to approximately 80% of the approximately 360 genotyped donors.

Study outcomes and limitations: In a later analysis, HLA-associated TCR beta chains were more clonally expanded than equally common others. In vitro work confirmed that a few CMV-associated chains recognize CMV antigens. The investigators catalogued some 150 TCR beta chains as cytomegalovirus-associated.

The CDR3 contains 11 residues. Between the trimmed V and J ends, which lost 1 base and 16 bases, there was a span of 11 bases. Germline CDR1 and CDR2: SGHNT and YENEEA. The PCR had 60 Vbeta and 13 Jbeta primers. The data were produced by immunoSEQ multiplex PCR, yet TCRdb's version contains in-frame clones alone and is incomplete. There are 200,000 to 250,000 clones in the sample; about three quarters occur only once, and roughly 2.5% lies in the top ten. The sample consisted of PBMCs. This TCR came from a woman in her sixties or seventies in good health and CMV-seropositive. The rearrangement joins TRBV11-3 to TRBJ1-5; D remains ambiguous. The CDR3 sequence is CASSLARSAHF. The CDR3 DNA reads TGTGCCAGCAGCTTAGCACGGAGCGCCCATTTT.